Each of the 25 T cell receptor beta chains below was sequenced from the same sample in a study of graft-versus-host responses after intestinal transplantation. Their specific antigens are unknown. TCRdb's copy holds only in-frame clones and misses some; the assay was immunoSEQ multiplex PCR. The table records some 90,000 clones, more than 90% of them present only once. The sequenced sample was unstimulated CD4+ T cells sorted from spleen or lymph node cells, obtained before intestinal transplant. These receptors were collected from a human donor who received an intestinal transplant.

V usage is TRBV27 and J usage is TRBJ2-7; a possible D gene is TRBD2 (5 bases). The germline V and J ends were trimmed by 8 bases and 3 bases, with 14 bases remaining between them. From germline, CDR1 is MNHEY and CDR2 SMNVEV (reference sequence). The CDR3 totals 13 residues. The CDR3 reads CASSGRGVYEQYF. In DNA, the CDR3 is TGTGCCAGCTCTGGGAGAGGTGTCTACGAGCAGTACTTC.

The rearrangement joins TRBV7-9 to TRBJ2-1, with D uncertain. Trimming took off 5 bases at V and 6 bases at J, with 17 bases between the two ends. Germline V CDR1 and CDR2: SEHNR, FQNEAQ (reference sequence). The CDR3 spans 15 residues. The CDR3 here is CASSKPKSQANEQFF. The CDR3 coding sequence is TGTGCCAGCAGCAAACCGAAGTCCCAAGCCAATGAGCAGTTCTTC. Full variable domain (outside the CDR3, taken from reference TRBV7-9 and TRBJ2-1): DTGVSQNPRHKITKRGQNVTFRCDPISEHNRLYWYRQTLGQGPEFLTYFQNEAQLEKSRLLSDRFSAERPKGSFSTLEIQRTEQGDSAMYLCASSKPKSQANEQFFGPGTRLTVL.

V and J are TRBV5-4 and TRBJ2-5; D perhaps matches TRBD2 (6 bases). V lost 3 bases, J lost 11 bases, and 17 bases lay in between. Germline CDR1 SGHNT, CDR2 YYREEE (reference sequence). The CDR3 covers 13 residues. CDR3 in amino acids: CASSSWTPREQYF. The DNA of the CDR3 is TGTGCCAGCAGCTCCTGGACCCCTCGGGAGCAGTACTTC.

The chain joins TRBV6-1 to TRBJ1-2; D is undetermined. Germline V gene lookup returns CDR1 MNHNS and CDR2 SASEGT. The V end was cut by 8 bases, the J end by 3 bases, with 7 bases between. The CDR3 extends over 11 amino acids. CDR3 coding DNA: TGTGCCAGCCAAGAGTACTATGGCTACACCTTC. Protein sequence: CASQEYYGYTF.

The chain has TRBV11-3 and TRBJ2-3; TRBD2 might be the D (6 bases). Germline lookup yields CDR1 SGHNT and CDR2 YENEEA. Trimming pared 3 bases from V and 5 bases from J, leaving 12 bases between. The CDR3 extends over 14 amino acids. For the CDR3, the DNA is TGTGCCAGCAGCTTGGGAGGATGGGAAGATACGCAGTATTTT. Residues: CASSLGGWEDTQYF. Complete variable domain (other parts from reference TRBV11-3 and TRBJ2-3): EAGVVQSPRYKIIEKKQPVAFWCNPISGHNTLYWYLQNLGQGPELLIRYENEEAVDDSQLPKDRFSAERLKGVDSTLKIQPAELGDSAVYLCASSLGGWEDTQYFGPGTRLTVL.

The genes are TRBV6-6 and TRBJ1-2; D is unresolved. The CDR3 spans 11 residues. V was trimmed by 8 bases and J by 3 bases, leaving 7 bases between them. CDR1 MNHNY and CDR2 SVGAGI come from the germline V gene (reference sequence). The CDR3 DNA follows: TGTGCCAGCGGTAGTGACTATGGCTACACCTTC. Its translation: CASGSDYGYTF.

The chain couples TRBV27 to TRBJ2-5, with 7 nucleotides matching TRBD2. Per the germline V gene, CDR1 is MNHEY and CDR2 is SMNVEV (reference sequence). The length of the CDR3 is 14 residues. J gave up 5 bases and V 3 bases, and 6 bases lay outside the gene matches. The CDR3 here is CASSFFGRWETQYF. CDR3 sequence (DNA): TGTGCCAGCAGTTTTTTCGGGAGGTGGGAGACCCAGTACTTC.

The rearrangement uses TRBV29-1 and TRBJ1-3; D unresolved. The CDR3 spans 13 residues. Between the trimmed V and J ends, which lost 5 bases and 3 bases, there was a span of 11 bases. Germline V lookup: CDR1 SQVTM, CDR2 ANQGSEA. The CDR3 coding sequence is TGCAGCGTTAAGTACAGTAATGGAAACACCATATATTTT. Protein product: CSVKYSNGNTIYF.

This chain joins TRBV2 and TRBJ2-7; 11 nucleotides line up with TRBD1. This CDR3 contains 14 residues. In germline, CDR1 is SNHLY, CDR2 FYNNEI. V dropped 6 bases and J dropped 3; count of bases not matched to a gene: 4. This chain's CDR3 is CASRGQGVFYEQYF. CDR3 DNA sequence: TGTGCCAGCAGGGGACAGGGGGTGTTCTACGAGCAGTACTTC.

The CDR3 DNA is TGCGCCAGCAGCCAACAGGCGACCTCTGGAAACACCATATATTTT. Amino acids: CASSQQATSGNTIYF. The genes are TRBV4-1 and TRBJ1-3; unclear D gene. CDR3 size: 15 residues. Per germline, CDR1 MGHRA and CDR2 YSYEKL. Trimming pared 2 bases from V and 0 bases from J, leaving 8 bases between.

The rearrangement uses TRBV7-2 and TRBJ1-6, with D maybe TRBD1 (5 bases). The germline CDR1 and CDR2 sequences are SGHTA and FQGNSA. The ends were cut back, 5 bases at V and 7 bases at J, with 18 bases in the middle. CDR3 length equals 16 residues. This CDR3 reads CASSRRTTGGNSPLHF. The CDR3 DNA reads TGTGCCAGCAGCCGAAGAACAACGGGGGGAAATTCACCCCTCCACTTT.

The rearrangement joins TRBV27 to TRBJ1-6, with D possibly matching TRBD1 (6 bases). Germline assignment: CDR1 MNHEY and CDR2 SMNVEV (reference sequence). Trimming took 6 bases from V and 4 from J, leaving 16 bases between them. There are 16 residues in the CDR3. The CDR3 loop reads CASSRRTEVYNSPLHF. The CDR3 DNA follows: TGTGCCAGCAGCCGACGGACAGAAGTATATAATTCACCCCTCCACTTT.

This rearrangement joins TRBV7-7 to TRBJ2-7; 8 bases line up with TRBD1. V was clipped by 2 bases and J by 1 base; unmatched bases: 10. The CDR3 consists of 17 residues. From germline, CDR1 is SSHAT and CDR2 FNYEAQ (reference sequence). The CDR3 bases are TGTGCCAGCAGCTTAATCCCGGACAGGGTATTATCCTACGAGCAGTACTTC. Protein sequence: CASSLIPDRVLSYEQYF.

This clone was counted a single time. This chain uses TRBV6-1 with TRBJ1-2, with TRBD1 as a possible D gene (6 bases). Germline loops: CDR1 MNHNS, CDR2 SASEGT. Deletions cut 7 bases from V and 5 bases from J, with 17 bases between. The CDR3 is 14 residues long. In DNA form, the CDR3 reads TGTGCCAGCACCATAACTCCAGGACAGTATGGCTACACCTTC. Protein product: CASTITPGQYGYTF.

V and J are TRBV7-9 and TRBJ1-4; D uncertain. CDR3 length equals 15 residues. Deletions cut 5 bases from V and 0 bases from J, with 10 bases between. CDR1 and CDR2 from the germline V gene are SEHNR and FQNEAQ (reference sequence). The CDR3 region has the DNA TGTGCCAGCAGCGGCGACGGGCCAACTAATGAAAAACTGTTTTTT. Translated, it gives CASSGDGPTNEKLFF. Full variable domain (remainder filled in from reference TRBV7-9 and TRBJ1-4): DTGVSQNPRHKITKRGQNVTFRCDPISEHNRLYWYRQTLGQGPEFLTYFQNEAQLEKSRLLSDRFSAERPKGSFSTLEIQRTEQGDSAMYLCASSGDGPTNEKLFFGSGTQLSVL.

The V call is TRBV6-5, the J call TRBJ1-2; D uncertain. Looked up from germline, CDR1 is MNHEY and CDR2 is SVGAGI. CDR3 length equals 15 residues. Trimming left V 4 bases short and J 7 bases short, with 19 bases between. The CDR3 DNA is TGTGCCAGCAGTTTAAAATTTACCGGGAGCGGTGGCTACACCTTC. Protein sequence: CASSLKFTGSGGYTF.

This clone was found once. CDR3 DNA sequence: TGTGCCAGCAGCACCGGACCATCCTACGAGCAGTACTTC. It codes for CASSTGPSYEQYF. This chain uses TRBV28 with TRBJ2-7; D remains ambiguous. This CDR3 contains 13 residues. V was clipped by 6 bases and J by 1 base, with 10 bases between them. Germline CDR1 MDHEN, CDR2 SYDVKM.

The chain employs TRBV29-1 and TRBJ2-7, with D tentatively TRBD1 or TRBD2 (5 bases each). Germline lookup yields CDR1 SQVTM and CDR2 ANQGSEA. V dropped 7 bases and J dropped 3 bases, with 10 bases sitting between them. The CDR3 covers 11 residues. The CDR3 nucleotides are TGCAGCGCCGGGGACGGCTACGAGCAGTACTTC. Residues: CSAGDGYEQYF.

V gene TRBV30 combines with J gene TRBJ2-7; D not resolved. Trimming stripped 3 bases from V and 5 bases from J, with 14 bases between. CDR1 and CDR2 from the germline V gene are GTSNPN and SVGIG (reference sequence). There are 13 residues in the CDR3. CDR3 in amino acids: CAWRTGAFHEQYF. DNA of the CDR3: TGTGCCTGGAGGACGGGCGCTTTTCACGAGCAGTACTTC.

The chain couples TRBV11-2 to TRBJ1-4; TRBD1 matches 9 bases. The CDR3 has 16 residues. Germline-derived CDR1 and CDR2 are SGHAT and FQNNGV. V gave up 1 base and J gave up 7 bases; unmatched junction bases: 7. The CDR3 bases are TGTGCCAGCAGCTTAGGGCCGGGACAGGGAGGTGAAAAACTGTTTTTT. This sequence encodes CASSLGPGQGGEKLFF. Together with reference TRBV11-2 and TRBJ1-4, the CDR3 gives the full variable domain: EAGVAQSPRYKIIEKRQSVAFWCNPISGHATLYWYQQILGQGPKLLIQFQNNGVVDDSQLPKDRFSAERLKGVDSTLKIQPAKLEDSAVYLCASSLGPGQGGEKLFFGSGTQLSVL.

V gene TRBV28 combines with J gene TRBJ2-7; no firm D call. The ends were cut back, 2 bases at V and 0 bases at J, with 14 bases in the middle. This CDR3 contains 16 residues. CDR1 and CDR2 from the germline V gene are MDHEN and SYDVKM. This chain's CDR3 is CASSLNRFGSSYEQYF. In nucleotides, the CDR3 is TGTGCCAGCAGTTTAAATCGGTTTGGTAGCTCCTACGAGCAGTACTTC. Together with reference TRBV28 and TRBJ2-7, the CDR3 gives the full variable domain: DVKVTQSSRYLVKRTGEKVFLECVQDMDHENMFWYRQDPGLGLRLIYFSYDVKMKEKGDIPEGYSVSREKKERFSLILESASTNQTSMYLCASSLNRFGSSYEQYFGPGTRLTVT.

V and J are TRBV27 and TRBJ1-2; no clear D. Germline CDR1 is MNHEY and CDR2 is SMNVEV (reference sequence). Trimming took off 4 bases at V and 1 base at J, with 13 bases between the two ends. This CDR3 spans 15 amino acids. The CDR3 reads CASSYSSDFNYGYTF. CDR3 nucleotide sequence: TGTGCCAGCAGTTACAGTTCGGATTTTAACTATGGCTACACCTTC.

This clone was counted a single time. The chain has TRBV7-3 and TRBJ2-1; 14 bases match TRBD2. The germline CDR1 and CDR2 sequences are SGHTA and FQGTGA. The CDR3 sequence is 16 residues long. V lost 4 bases, J lost 7 bases, and 6 bases stayed unmatched. CDR3 nucleotide sequence: TGTGCCAGCAGCTCGACGACTAGCGGGAGGGTAAATGAGCAGTTCTTC. Its translation is CASSSTTSGRVNEQFF.

The CDR3 sequence is CASSLQGPWTYEQYF. CDR3 nucleotides: TGTGCCAGCAGCTTACAGGGCCCCTGGACCTACGAGCAGTACTTC. The chain combines TRBV7-6 with TRBJ2-7; tentatively, D is TRBD1 (5 bases). Deletions cut 2 bases from V and 2 bases from J, with 13 bases between. CDR1 SGHVS and CDR2 FNYEAQ come from the germline V gene. The CDR3 contains 15 residues.

The V gene is TRBV30, the J gene TRBJ1-3; D is ambiguous. V was clipped by 4 bases and J by 2 bases, with 6 bases between them. This CDR3 region has 12 residues. Germline V CDR1 and CDR2: GTSNPN, SVGIG (reference sequence). The CDR3 is CAWTHTGNTIYF. DNA of the CDR3: TGTGCCTGGACCCACACTGGAAACACCATATATTTT.